The text below deals with one T cell receptor beta chain. Its antigen is not yet known. Base quality data are lacking; no much larger clone is found one base away. In total, fewer than 750 healthy bone marrow donors made up the cohort. At the time of sampling, all cohort members were nominally healthy, though unrecorded immune exposures were likely present. The donor tested CMV seronegative, placing the donor among the roughly 400 seronegative members of the cohort. A peripheral blood sample was provided by each donor, and peripheral blood mononuclear cells were used for TCR beta sequencing. The Qiagen DNeasy Blood Extraction Kit was used to extract genomic DNA from the blood cell samples. The sample originates from a study of cytomegalovirus exposure and HLA in healthy donors (dated by TCRdb to about 2017). Describing the broader study: An earlier analysis of several hundred of the donors reported 250 to 300 Gb of sequence data and some 100 million unique TCR beta sequences from about 180 million T cells. The study used immunosequencing to profile the T cell repertoires of about 670 subjects and linked those repertoires to cytomegalovirus serostatus. Donor age, sex, ethnicity and CMV serostatus were collected together with the repertoire data. A later analysis re-examined previously published TCR beta repertoires from more than 650 donors and added high-resolution HLA genotyping to investigate patterns of TCR occurrence. In a later genetic analysis, genome-wide SNP genotypes for 398 of the 666 donors were used, and that subset was treated as a discovery cohort. Roughly five DR-DQ haplotypes were handled as single units for association and clustering, since linkage in the cohort was strong. An early release that covered fewer than 750 HLA-typed donors contained approximately 300 gigabases of sequencing data and roughly 84 million unique TCR sequences. The study was designed to test whether signatures of past pathogen exposure could be identified by cataloging public T cell receptors. Rather than drawing on any new phenotypic data, the later analysis identified candidate immune exposures from TCR beta sequences and the way those sequences occurred across donors. Besides the first cohort of around 670 subjects, a separate validation cohort made up of roughly 120 different subjects was used. An earlier analysis of several hundred of the donors applied high-throughput TCR beta sequencing to assess whether each TCR beta V gene segment acted as functional or pseudogenic. Every repertoire in the discovery cohort had been generated on one and the same sequencing platform. HLA typing included class I and class II loci at four-digit resolution. Across approximately 420 genotyped donors of the cohort, an average of about 200,000 unique TCR beta nucleotide sequences per donor were sequenced, and roughly 20% of those sequences were non-productive. To predict cytomegalovirus infection status, the study brought together high-throughput TCR immunosequencing, statistical association of individual TCRs with disease status, and machine learning. The number of donors typed differed by locus, with 629-630 for A, B, C, DRB1 and DQB1, more than 500 for DQA1, approximately 570 for DPA1, and some 440 for DPB1. Of the 300 to 500 genotyped donors, 80% to 90% were placed in the genetic ancestry cluster associated with self-reported Caucasian donors.

The library relied on the immunoSEQ multiplex PCR assay. For the multiplex PCR, a mixture combining 60 forward primers for TCR Vbeta segments and 13 reverse primers for TCR Jbeta segments was used. Amplification of the CDR3 region of rearranged TCR beta genes was performed with a multiplex PCR assay on genomic DNA. On the Illumina HiSeq System, the amplified TCR beta libraries were sequenced as 87-base-pair reads. Per the original workflow: Across the 600 to 700 repertoires, a later analysis counted 75 million to 90 million unique TCR beta chains, some 11 million of which were shared by at least two donors. A nearest-neighbor algorithm error-corrected the raw reads and collapsed the reads into unique sequences, merging closely related sequences to remove PCR and sequencing errors. Alignment of CDR3 sequences to IMGT reference sequences was used to assign V, D and J gene segments. For a sequence to be retained, a match of at least six nucleotides to both a V gene segment and a J gene segment was required. Rearrangements were called productive when the CDR3 lacked stop codons and stayed in frame with V and J; all others were non-productive. CDR3 was defined according to IMGT convention as the region running from the second conserved V-encoded cysteine to the conserved J-encoded phenylalanine. The earlier analysis of 550 to 650 of the donors excluded any sequence lacking an unambiguous match to a single V gene segment. An earlier analysis of fewer than 750 of the donors classified V segments as functional when productive rearrangements were above 56.7% and as segregating when the standard deviation between donors was above 5%. A statistical classification framework was developed to diagnose cytomegalovirus status using the catalog of TCR beta chain sequences. V and J gene assignment, in a later analysis, came from comparing TCR nucleotide sequences with IMGT/GENE-DB human TR gene sequences. In a later analysis, CDR3 sequences and most-parsimonious VDJ recombination scenarios were assigned using the TCRdist pipeline. In a later analysis, each TCR beta chain was defined by its CDR3 amino acid sequence together with its V-gene family, and reads without a unique V-gene family were excluded. A later analysis removed 550 to 700 highly shared, low-generation-probability nucleotide sequences to deal with suspected cross-contamination and a sequencing artifact. In a later analysis, a clonal expansion index was calculated for each public chain from normalized within-repertoire ranks of inferred template counts. In a later analysis, generation probabilities were computed with a VDJ recombination model fitted to out-of-frame rearrangements, and the resulting probabilities were checked against IGoR. In a later analysis, hypergeometric tests were used to score TCR-TCR, TCR-HLA and TCR-CMV co-occurrence, with a repertoire-size bias correction applied to TCR pairs. A later analysis estimated false discovery rates by permuting HLA or CMV assignments 20 times. In a later analysis, co-occurring TCRs were grouped using DBSCAN, and TCRdist sequence similarity was added for clustering within HLA-allele-positive subsets. Co-occurrence clustering excluded repertoires with fewer than 30,000 or more than 120,000 public chains, plus five with anomalous nucleotide sharing. The table was pulled from immuneACCESS by TCRdb, which kept in-frame rearrangements only. Such tables lose some clones; where checked, under half of the loss comes from unresolved V genes, and the rest has no known cause. The DNA gave D and trimming, while V, J and clone size come from that table. This sample gives almost 200,000 clones in total; 70% to 80% of them show up just once. Of the sample, under 2% falls within the top ten clones.

The investigation overall reported the following: According to a later analysis, parvovirus B19, influenza, CMV and Epstein-Barr virus appeared linked to several top co-occurrence clusters. Three of the identified cytomegalovirus-associated TCR beta chains were confirmed in vitro to be specific for cytomegalovirus antigens. An earlier analysis of approximately 500 of the donors showed that most TCR beta V segments appeared in productive rearrangements either about 87% or about 30% of the time, which broadly matched IMGT annotations. For the cohort, immune exposure information was limited to CMV serostatus. The presence/absence analyses assumed that sequencing depth was roughly uniform across donors, and that assumption may not be true. A further reported finding was that TCR beta sequences accurately predicted the HLA-A and HLA-B alleles for most subjects in the first cohort. In both the original and validation cohorts, the classifier was reported to diagnose cytomegalovirus status with high specificity and sensitivity. The earlier analysis of some 560 of the donors excluded some 16 rarely observed V segments, including chromosome 9 orphons, because counts were too low. Compared with equally common non-associated chains, HLA-associated TCR beta chains in a later analysis were more clonally expanded and had lower generation probabilities. The study listed approximately 160 TCR beta chains as associated with cytomegalovirus. In a later analysis, TCR association rates were found to vary across HLA loci, with the most associated TCRs seen for DRB1 alleles and the fewest for HLA-C alleles. It was suggested by the authors that the approach could potentially be generalized to other disease states and immunological phenotypes. In a later genetic analysis, fewer N-insertions in productive TCRs were reported among donors in an Asian-associated ancestry cluster than the roughly 640-donor mean. Linkage disequilibrium might explain the correlated functional status among segregating V segments, but an unknown experimental factor could not be excluded. Some IMGT-functional V segments, including TRBV6-2 and TRBV6-3, could not be told apart with the 87-base-pair reads, so those segments were excluded. The sequencing pipeline was judged likely to have produced a cluster of highly shared sequence variants as a technical artifact. In a later analysis, around 17,000 TCR beta sequences were associated with specific HLA alleles at a false discovery rate of 0.05. Only TCR beta chains were sequenced in this cohort, and the absence of alpha or paired-chain data limited detectable features. While some public TCRs were present in many individuals, most TCR sequences turned up only very rarely across donors. An association between a missense DCLRE1C variant and V-gene and J-gene trimming of TCR beta chains was found in a later genetic analysis and replicated in an independent cohort. HLA typing was unavailable for some donors at each locus, so association tests used only the typed subset. Assigning TCR associations to individual alleles was difficult when HLA alleles, especially DR and DQ, strongly co-occurred. Most CMV-associated TCR beta chains appeared to be HLA-restricted in a later analysis, and the HLA associations seemed to be driven largely by CMV exposure.

Trimming leaves V shorter by 5 bases and J shorter by 1 base, with the junction holding 8 bases beyond the gene matches. Via the germline V gene, CDR1 is MDHEN and CDR2 SYDVKM. From the cysteine through the phenylalanine, the CDR3 covers 16 amino acids. Of all the DNA, just the CDR3 is kept, 48 bases in frame from base 1. Rearrangement joined TRBV28 to TRBJ1-1, with 9 bases in between that match TRBD1. Sequenced sample: PBMCs. The sequence derives from a man aged 25-40 years in good health and CMV-seronegative. CDR3 protein: CASSVAGTGPNTEAFF. The sequenced DNA: TGTGCCAGCAGTGTCGCCGGGACAGGGCCGAACACTGAAGCTTTCTTT.